Included here is one T cell receptor (beta chain) sequence, with context. It has no known antigen specificity. No much larger clone is present one base from it, and per-base qualities are unavailable. These data originate in a study of T cell responses to AZD1222 COVID-19 vaccine (dated by TCRdb to the early 2020s). Study-wide context: TCR sequencing covered 230 or so trial participants: about 210 given two doses of AZD1222 and about 26 given two doses of MenACWY control vaccine. Trial participants were enrolled by age into subgroups of 18-55, 56-69 and 70-plus years, and roughly 150, 30 and 60 TCR-sequenced participants, respectively, were included in these subgroups. Broad study findings and their caveats: Conclusions about previously exposed vaccinees are limited because only six or seven AZD1222 recipients were SARS-CoV-2 seropositive at baseline. Most participants were white British and females outnumbered males, and the authors suggested that clonal diversity may have been underestimated. The whole spike protein was spanned by vaccine-associated CD4 TCRs, and dominant responses were seen in regions 160-218 and 743-854. Epitopes outside the regions mutated in the B.1.351 and B.1.1.7 variants were reportedly recognized by nearly half of the unique spike-specific TCRs. The 56-69-year group was small, and its depth increase did not reach significance, likely because of low power. Because no day 14 peak-response samples were available, repertoires were characterized only after the peak T cell response. A significant rise in spike-specific TCR breadth and depth was observed after two AZD1222 doses relative to day 0 and relative to MenACWY recipients.

The CDR3 regions of human TCRbeta chains were analyzed by immunosequencing. Per the source publication's procedure: TCRs in the repertoires were matched against a reference library of SARS-CoV-2-specific TCRs that had been generated with the MIRA antigen-specificity platform. Breadth was defined as the fraction of unique TCRs that were SARS-CoV-2-associated. Depth was defined as the fraction of total T cells that were SARS-CoV-2-associated. Using the MIRA data, every spike-specific TCR was mapped to the spike region that the TCR reacted to and assigned to either a CD4 or a CD8 class. Log10-transformed breadth and depth values were compared by one-way ANOVA with Sidak's multiple comparisons tests. TCRdb re-hosts the immuneACCESS table, in-frame sequences only. Its copies lack some clones; in the studies checked, an unresolved V gene accounts for under half of them, and the cause for the rest is not known. V and J calls and clone size come straight from that table; D and trimming were deduced from the DNA. Across this sample there are about 170,000 clones, with around nine tenths seen only once. The ten largest clones capture 0.95% to 1.1% of the sample.

The sample's time point label, decoded: about 28 days (+/-7) after the second vaccine dose. AZD1222 recipients given second doses at about 4 weeks or at about 12 weeks were pooled, since spike-specific TCR depth and breadth were not found to differ between the two schedules. Samples from vaccinated people were obtained from the UK trials COV001 and COV002, which included a single-blind randomized controlled phase 2/3 trial of AZD1222 (ChAdOx1 nCoV-19) in healthy adults. Trial participant PBMC samples were collected at day 0 and day 28 after the second dose for TCRbeta chain sequencing. The sample here was peripheral blood, taken 28 days after the second AZD1222 dose. The origin of this receptor is an adult who received the AZD1222 COVID-19 vaccine.

The CDR3 in this case is CASSYWGKYTEAFF. The nucleotide sequence is TGTGCCAGCAGTTACTGGGGGAAATACACTGAAGCTTTCTTT. The sequence joins TRBV6-2 or TRBV6-3 to TRBJ1-1; the D region possibly corresponds to TRBD1 (5 bases align). The germline V gene encodes CDR1 MNHEY and CDR2 SVGEGT. V is cut by 1 base and J by 3 bases, and the space between the germline ends is 9 bases. From its cysteine to its phenylalanine, the CDR3 spans 14 amino acids. Just the 42-base CDR3 DNA is kept, in frame starting at base 1.